This TCR beta chain comes out of a study of beta chain features in type 1 diabetes. General study results and limits: Compared with healthy donors, patients appeared to share more similar naive, central memory and regulatory TCRB repertoires. It was possible that PCR favored shorter templates, equally so in patients and controls. Shorter TCRB CDR3s, moderately but significantly so, marked every one of the four CD4+ subsets in Type 1 diabetes patients.

The CDR3 runs 15 residues. CDR1 and CDR2 (germline): SNHLY, FYNNEI. V dropped 4 bases and J dropped 2 bases, with 15 bases sitting between them. cDNA synthesis used the whole RNA isolate, giving expressed TCRB sequences. Repertoires were generated with immunoSEQ multiplex PCR, while TCRdb's copy carries only in-frame clones and drops some. The sample includes under 500,000 clones, about 30% of them seen just once. Comment on this clone: Its antigen is not identified.

The source is a man younger than 30 in good health. Specimen: naive CD4+ T cells from blood. The chain is built from TRBV2 and TRBJ2-7; unclear D gene. This CDR3 is CASSGGPSAAYEQYF. CDR3 nucleotides: TGTGCCAGCAGTGGCGGACCTTCTGCCGCCTACGAGCAGTACTTC.